This T cell receptor beta chain emerged from a study of T-cell reconstitution after alpha-beta-depleted transplantation in children. The study's findings and limits: After transplant, at about two months, alpha-beta T cells were reportedly derived from several hundred expanded graft clones. Surviving thymic progenitors and recipient T cells were the source of high TCRbeta diversity at day 60 in some patients.

CDR1 is ENHRY and CDR2 is SYGVKD in the germline V gene. With V trimmed by 4 bases and J by 3 bases, 2 bases remained unmatched. The CDR3 is 13 amino acids. Unique molecular identifiers were built into the TCRbeta library. TCRdb re-derived calls from the PCR reads in MiXCR, one entry per CDR3 protein. This sample carries 550,000 to 600,000 distinct CDR3 sequences, 23% of them seen once, and the ten largest clones take roughly 13%. This clonotype was observed a handful of times. Its target is unknown. This sequence joins TRBV10-3 and TRBJ1-1, with 7 bases aligning to TRBD1. Material: PBMCs, mostly from graft donor cells, obtained 360 days after TCRalphabeta/CD19-depleted stem cell transplant. The TCR sequence derives from a boy in the first two years of life who had a stem cell transplant for acute myeloid leukemia, so the T cells may come from the graft donor. CDR3 residues: CAISGTGDTEAFF. In DNA, the CDR3 is TGTGCCATCAGTGGAACAGGGGACACTGAAGCTTTCTTT.